The rows below give T cell receptor beta chains drawn from one sample of a study of blood T cell repertoires in COVID-19. Repertoires were generated with immunoSEQ multiplex PCR, while TCRdb's copy carries only in-frame clones and drops some. The table shows roughly 330,000 clones, with approximately 85% occurring only once. Sequencing was performed on peripheral blood. The receptors here all came from a woman aged 50 to 60 with acute or convalescent COVID-19. Each CDR3 is given with its conserved first and last residue. D genes are given only for firm matches. Clone size appears in some rows only: once, few, many, or a class for an expanded clone.

TRBV29-1	TRBJ1-5	-	-	TGCAGCGTTGGGGGGGGGAGCGGGCAGCCCCAGCATTTT	CSVGGGSGQPQHF
TRBV9	TRBJ2-7	-	-	TGTGCCAGCAGTCCCGGACAGTCCTACGAGCAGTACTTC	CASSPGQSYEQYF
TRBV25-1	TRBJ2-7	-	-	TGTGCCAGCAGGCCCTGGAGCGAGCAGTACTTC	CASRPWSEQYF
TRBV7-2	TRBJ1-5	TRBD1	-	TGTGCCAGCAGCTTAGGGGACAGGAGTCAGCCCCAGCATTTT	CASSLGDRSQPQHF
TRBV5-1	TRBJ1-5	-	few	TGCGCCAGCAGCTTGGAAGGACTTCAGCCCCAGCATTTT	CASSLEGLQPQHF
TRBV7-3	TRBJ2-1	-	once	TGTGCCAGCAGCTTACGTCGGGAGAGCTACAATGAGCAGTTCTTC	CASSLRRESYNEQFF
TRBV28	TRBJ2-2	-	-	TGTGCCAGCAGTCCCGCGAACACCGGGGAGCTGTTTTTT	CASSPANTGELFF
TRBV18	TRBJ2-2	TRBD1	once	TGTGCCAGCTCGCGACAGGGCGACACCGGGGAGCTGTTTTTT	CASSRQGDTGELFF
TRBV18	TRBJ1-4	TRBD1	once	TGTGCCAGCTCACCGGGACAGGGATATGAAAAACTGTTTTTT	CASSPGQGYEKLFF
TRBV7-9	TRBJ1-1	-	-	TGTGCCAGCAGCATCGTACAGGGTTTCGTCACTGAAGCTTTCTTT	CASSIVQGFVTEAFF
TRBV19	TRBJ2-7	-	-	TGTGCCAGGGACAAATTGGGCTTCTCCTCCACCTACGAGCAGTACTTC	CARDKLGFSSTYEQYF
TRBV5-8	TRBJ2-7	TRBD1	-	TGTGCCAGCAGCTTGAGGACAGGGGCAGAGTCCTACGAGCAGTACTTC	CASSLRTGAESYEQYF
TRBV18	TRBJ2-7	TRBD1	-	TGTGCCAGCTCACTTAACAGGGGCCACCCCTACGAGCAGTACTTC	CASSLNRGHPYEQYF
TRBV5-1	TRBJ2-7	TRBD2	-	TGCGCCAGCAGCCCAACTAGCGGGAGCTCCTACGAGCAGTACTTC	CASSPTSGSSYEQYF
TRBV28	TRBJ2-3	TRBD2	-	TGTGCCAGCAGTTTTTCTAGGGAGGGCCCAGATACGCAGTATTTT	CASSFSREGPDTQYF
TRBV18	TRBJ1-2	-	-	TGTGCCAGCTCACCACCGTCCAGGAACTATGGCTACACCTTC	CASSPPSRNYGYTF
TRBV14	TRBJ2-7	-	once	TGTGCCAGCAGTTTCGGGATGAACTCCTACGAGCAGTACTTC	CASSFGMNSYEQYF
TRBV30	TRBJ2-1	TRBD1	-	TGTGCCTGGACTGACAGGGCCTACAATGAGCAGTTCTTC	CAWTDRAYNEQFF
TRBV2	TRBJ2-1	TRBD1	-	TGTGCCAGCAGGGAACCTCGAACGGGACAGGGAAGTGAGAATGAGCAGTTCTTC	CASREPRTGQGSENEQFF
TRBV19	TRBJ2-1	-	once	TGTGCCAGTAGTATTGAATCAGGGCGGATCTCCTACAATGAGCAGTTCTTC	CASSIESGRISYNEQFF
TRBV3-1/TRBV3-2	TRBJ2-1	TRBD1	-	TGTGCCAGCAGCCATTCCGACAGGGTGGGCAATGAGCAGTTCTTC	CASSHSDRVGNEQFF
TRBV11-2	TRBJ1-1	-	-	TGTGCCAGCAGCTTAAGCTGGAACACTGAAGCTTTCTTT	CASSLSWNTEAFF
TRBV6-5	TRBJ1-1	-	-	TGTGCCAGCAGTTACACCCACAGTTCAAACACTGAAGCTTTCTTT	CASSYTHSSNTEAFF
TRBV5-1	TRBJ1-1	-	-	TGCGCCAGCAGGGCGAGCGGGGAGGACACTGAAGCTTTCTTT	CASRASGEDTEAFF
TRBV27	TRBJ1-5	TRBD1	-	TGTGCCAGCAGCTTAAGGGGACAGGGTCTTTTTTCGGGTCAGCCCCAGCATTTT	CASSLRGQGLFSGQPQHF
TRBV4-2	TRBJ1-1	TRBD1	-	TGTGCCAGCAGCCAGGAATCCGGACAGGGGAGGATAGCTTTCTTT	CASSQESGQGRIAFF
TRBV5-1	TRBJ2-2	TRBD1	-	TGCGCCAGCAGCTTTCGGTCGACAGGGAAGGGTAACACCGGGGAGCTGTTTTTT	CASSFRSTGKGNTGELFF
TRBV7-9	TRBJ2-5	TRBD1	-	TGTGCCAGCAGCTTAAGGGGGCTCCAAGAGACCCAGTACTTC	CASSLRGLQETQYF
TRBV10-3	TRBJ1-5	-	-	TGTGCCATTCAAGAGACAGGAAATCAGCCCCAGCATTTT	CAIQETGNQPQHF
TRBV19	TRBJ1-3	TRBD1	once	TGTGCCAGTAGTCTCCGGGACAGGGGCTCTGGAAACACCATATATTTT	CASSLRDRGSGNTIYF
TRBV9	TRBJ2-1	-	-	TGTGCCAGCAGCCCCCGGTGGGGCAGGACCTCCTACAATGAGCAGTTCTTC	CASSPRWGRTSYNEQFF
TRBV9	TRBJ2-2	-	-	TGTGCCAGCAGCGCCGGACAGGGAGGGACCACCGGGGAGCTGTTTTTT	CASSAGQGGTTGELFF
TRBV15	TRBJ1-1	-	-	TGTGCCACCAGCAGAGCAAGCCCTGAGGTCGGCGCTGAAGCTTTCTTT	CATSRASPEVGAEAFF
TRBV25-1	TRBJ2-7	-	-	TGTGCCAGCAGTGAGTCAGTTGGGGCAGGAATCTCCTACGAGCAGTACTTC	CASSESVGAGISYEQYF
TRBV29-1	TRBJ2-1	TRBD1	-	TGCAGCGCTCGACAGGGGGTCAGTGAGCAGTTCTTC	CSARQGVSEQFF
TRBV4-2	TRBJ1-6	-	-	TGTGCCAGCAGCCAAGATGGGCCCGTCCCACCCCTCCACTTT	CASSQDGPVPPLHF
TRBV7-9	TRBJ2-7	TRBD2	-	TGTGCCAGCAGCTTAGAACTAGCGGGAGGCTACGAGCAGTACTTC	CASSLELAGGYEQYF
TRBV12-3/TRBV12-4	TRBJ2-5	-	-	TGTGCCAGCTGCCGGGGGTACCAAGAGACCCAGTACTTC	CASCRGYQETQYF
TRBV18	TRBJ1-1	TRBD1	-	TGTGCCAGCTCACCCCAGGGGGTGTCAGGCACTGAAGCTTTCTTT	CASSPQGVSGTEAFF
TRBV14	TRBJ2-7	-	-	TGTGCCAGCAGCCAAGCAGGACTAATTAATTCCAACGAGCAGTACTTC	CASSQAGLINSNEQYF
TRBV3-1/TRBV3-2	TRBJ2-3	TRBD2	-	TGTGCCAGCAGCAAAGGACTAGCGGGAGGGGGATATACGCAGTATTTT	CASSKGLAGGGYTQYF
TRBV27	TRBJ2-1	-	-	TGTGCCAGCAGTTCCCGGTCAGGGGTAGACAATGAGCAGTTCTTC	CASSSRSGVDNEQFF
TRBV5-5	TRBJ2-1	TRBD2	-	TGTGCCAGCAGCTTGTTGGCTAGCGGATCCAATGAGCAGTTCTTC	CASSLLASGSNEQFF
TRBV19	TRBJ1-5	-	-	TGTGCCAGTAGTATAGAGGCTAGCAATCAGCCCCAGCATTTT	CASSIEASNQPQHF
TRBV28	TRBJ2-3	TRBD2	few	TGTGCCAGCACTTCAGCGGGGAGCCTCGATGGAGATACGCAGTATTTT	CASTSAGSLDGDTQYF
TRBV28	TRBJ2-1	-	-	TGTGCCAGCAGCCCCTTGATAGCGGCAAACTCCTACAATGAGCAGTTCTTC	CASSPLIAANSYNEQFF
TRBV5-4	TRBJ2-7	TRBD2	-	TGTGCCAGCAGCATTGGAAACGTTCCGGGGGGAAGCTCCTACGAGCAGTACTTC	CASSIGNVPGGSSYEQYF
TRBV7-9	TRBJ1-1	-	-	TGTGCCAGCAGCTTAACTACCCCTGAAGCTTTCTTT	CASSLTTPEAFF
TRBV18	TRBJ1-5	-	-	TGTGCCAGCTCACCGACACAGTATAGCAATCAGCCCCAGCATTTT	CASSPTQYSNQPQHF
TRBV6-1	TRBJ1-5	-	-	TGTGCCAGCAGTGATGAGGCCCATAGCAATCAGCCCCAGCATTTT	CASSDEAHSNQPQHF
TRBV3-1/TRBV3-2	TRBJ2-3	-	-	TGTGCCAGCAGCCAAGGGGGAGGCACAGATACGCAGTATTTT	CASSQGGGTDTQYF
TRBV5-1	TRBJ2-3	-	-	TGCGCCAGCAGACGCCGACTATCTACAGGGCTGACAGATACGCAGTATTTT	CASRRRLSTGLTDTQYF
TRBV11-2	TRBJ2-1	TRBD1	few	TGTGCCAGCAGCCCCGAGACAGGGGGGAATGAGCAGTTCTTC	CASSPETGGNEQFF
TRBV7-2	TRBJ1-3	TRBD1	-	TGTGCCAGCAGCCTTCAGGGGGGCTATGGAAACACCATATATTTT	CASSLQGGYGNTIYF
TRBV5-1	TRBJ1-1	-	-	TGCGCCAGCAGCTCCCAGGGCCCGAACACTGAAGCTTTCTTT	CASSSQGPNTEAFF